The 20 T cell receptor beta chains listed next were all sequenced from one sample in a study of blood T cells in healthy people across ages. The second PCR ran about 6 to 11 cycles with a sample-barcoded 5' primer and J-beta primers. From the 5' RACE reads, TCRdb called clonotypes with MiXCR, one entry per CDR3 protein. The repertoire has about 640,000 distinct CDR3 sequences, roughly 50% of them found once; the top ten carry around 37%. The specimen sequenced was blood. These receptors all stem from a man in his fifties or sixties in good health.

V and J are TRBV6-1 and TRBJ2-1, with D possibly TRBD1 on 6 matching bases. The CDR3 sequence is 13 residues long. Per the germline V gene, CDR1 is MNHNS and CDR2 is SASEGT. The germline V and J ends were trimmed by 6 bases and 8 bases, with 14 bases remaining between them. CDR3 sequence reads: CASRGHLSYEQFF. The CDR3 nucleotides read TGTGCCAGCAGGGGACACCTCAGCTATGAGCAGTTCTTC.

This clonotype was counted once. The V call is TRBV28, the J call TRBJ2-7; the D gene is possibly TRBD1 (5 bases). The CDR3 extends over 13 amino acids. Germline V lookup: CDR1 MDHEN, CDR2 SYDVKM. With 6 bases removed from V and 5 bases from J, the gap between germline ends came to 14 bases. The CDR3 nucleotides are TGTGCCAGCAGGCTACAAGGGGCTCACGAGCAGTACTTC. This codes for CASRLQGAHEQYF.

In regard to this clonotype: Compared with germline, one end of the junction differs, possibly owing to a read error. The genes are TRBV15 and TRBJ2-7, with TRBD1 as a possible D gene (5 bases). The CDR3 runs to 13 residues. The germline gives CDR1 LNHNV, CDR2 YYDKDF (reference sequence). The CDR3 sequence is CATSRTSSYKQYF. The CDR3 nucleotides read TGTGCCACCAGCCGGACATCCTCCTACAAGCAGTACTTC. Variable domain in full (rest from reference TRBV15 and TRBJ2-7): DAMVIQNPRYQVTQFGKPVTLSCSQTLNHNVMYWYQQKSSQAPKLLFHYYDKDFNNEADTPDNFQSRRPNTSFCFLDIRSPGLGDTAMYLCATSRTSSYKQYFGPGTRLTVT.

The chain uses TRBV5-6 and TRBJ2-1; 9 bases agree with TRBD1. The V gene end was trimmed by 5 bases and the J gene end by 8 bases; junction bases not matched to a gene: 8. CDR3 length: 14 amino acids. Germline CDR1 reads SGHDT; CDR2 reads YYEEEE. This chain's CDR3 is CASSGGQGFDEQFF. CDR3 in DNA: TGTGCCAGCAGTGGAGGACAGGGGTTTGATGAGCAGTTCTTC. The entire variable domain, with the rest obtained from reference TRBV5-6 and TRBJ2-1, is as follows: DAGVTQSPTHLIKTRGQQVTLRCSPKSGHDTVSWYQQALGQGPQFIFQYYEEEERQRGNFPDRFSGHQFPNYSSELNVNALLLGDSALYLCASSGGQGFDEQFFGPGTRLTVL.

Only a few counts were recorded for this clonotype. The chain recombines TRBV20-1 with TRBJ2-5, with no clear D. Germline CDR1 is DFQATT and CDR2 is SNEGSKA (reference sequence). This CDR3 comprises 12 residues. The germline V and J ends were trimmed by 3 bases and 5 bases, with 10 bases remaining between them. This CDR3 is CSARSDGETQYF. The CDR3 region has the DNA TGCAGTGCTAGGTCGGACGGCGAGACCCAGTACTTC.

This sequence joins TRBV7-6 and TRBJ2-5; D might be TRBD1 or TRBD2, each matching 5 bases. Germline CDR1 reads SGHVS; CDR2 reads FNYEAQ. The CDR3 contains 14 residues. The V and J ends lost 3 bases and 5 bases respectively, with 13 bases between them. The CDR3 DNA sequence: TGTGCCAGCAGCTTGGGGACCCGTTGGGAGACCCAGTACTTC. It encodes CASSLGTRWETQYF.

This clonotype was seen a handful of times. The genes are TRBV20-1 and TRBJ2-1; possibly TRBD2 for D (5 bases). V lost 1 base, J lost 2 bases, and 12 bases lay in between. Germline V lookup: CDR1 DFQATT, CDR2 SNEGSKA (reference sequence). This CDR3 has 15 residues. The chain's CDR3 is CSARGVSGPYNEQFF. CDR3 DNA: TGCAGTGCTAGAGGTGTAAGCGGCCCCTACAATGAGCAGTTCTTC.

This clonotype was recorded a few times. The chain has TRBV25-1 and TRBJ1-2; D gene uncertain. The CDR3 runs 13 residues. Germline V gene data show CDR1 as MGHDK and CDR2 as SYGVNS. V was cut by 2 bases and J by 3 bases, with 7 bases left in between. CDR3 sequence reads: CASSEGAYYGYTF. The CDR3 DNA reads as TGTGCCAGCAGTGAAGGAGCCTACTATGGCTACACCTTC.

The chain employs TRBV12-3 or TRBV12-4 and TRBJ2-3; 10 bases map to TRBD2. The CDR3 consists of 15 residues. Trimming at V came to 0 bases and at J to 4 bases, leaving 1 base not matched to a gene. The CDR3 nucleotides are TGTGCCAGCAGTTTAGCTAGCGGGAGGTCAGATACGCAGTATTTT. It translates to CASSLASGRSDTQYF.

The rearrangement joins TRBV5-1 to TRBJ2-5, with unresolved D. CDR3 length: 13 amino acids. V lost 4 bases and J lost 5, with 12 bases in between. Germline values: CDR1 SGHRS, CDR2 YFSETQ. CDR3 sequence reads: CASSMIPDETQYF. The CDR3 DNA reads as TGCGCCAGCAGCATGATCCCGGACGAGACCCAGTACTTC.

The count of this clonotype is one. V and J are TRBV28 and TRBJ1-1; no clear D gene. The CDR3 is made up of 11 amino acids. Trimming cost V 5 bases and J 7 bases, with 8 bases left between them. Per germline, CDR1 MDHEN and CDR2 SYDVKM. CDR3 sequence: CASSDGFEAFF. The CDR3 bases are TGTGCCAGCAGTGATGGCTTTGAAGCTTTCTTT.

A note on this clonotype: A read error is possible here, since a much larger clone lies one base away. The chain links TRBV4-2 to TRBJ2-1, with a possible D match to TRBD1 (6 bases). The CDR3 runs to 15 residues. CDR1 is LGHNA, CDR2 YNFKEQ, per germline. Written as DNA, the CDR3 is TGTGCCAGCAGCCAAGATGTGGGGGCGCACAAGGAGCAGTTCTTC. It translates to CASSQDVGAHKEQFF.

As concerns this clonotype: One end of the junction is discordant with germline, which a read error may explain. The chain recombines TRBV20-1 with TRBJ1-4; 8 nucleotides align to TRBD1. Germline loops: CDR1 DFQATT, CDR2 SNEGSKA (reference sequence). CDR3 length equals 14 residues. CDR3 residues: CSARPTGDGEKLLF. In DNA, the CDR3 is TGCAGTGCCCGCCCGACAGGGGATGGTGAAAAACTGCTTTTT.

This clonotype was detected once. The rearrangement links TRBV9 to TRBJ2-7; the match to TRBD2 covers 8 bases. This CDR3 contains 15 residues. From germline, CDR1 is SGDLS and CDR2 YYNGEE. Losses at the gene ends were 0 bases for V and 6 bases for J; bases not matched to a gene: 8. This CDR3 is CASSVDSGLVSEQYF. CDR3 DNA sequence: TGTGCCAGCAGCGTAGATTCGGGACTAGTTTCCGAGCAGTACTTC. The whole variable domain, remainder taken from reference TRBV9 and TRBJ2-7, is DSGVTQTPKHLITATGQRVTLRCSPRSGDLSVYWYQQSLDQGLQFLIQYYNGEERAKGNILERFSAQQFPDLHSELNLSSLELGDSALYFCASSVDSGLVSEQYFGPGTRLTVT.

The chain is built from TRBV5-1 and TRBJ1-6; D call uncertain. Trimming removed 3 bases at V and 10 bases at J, with 11 bases between. The CDR3 sequence is 13 residues long. Per germline, CDR1 SGHRS and CDR2 YFSETQ. The CDR3 region is CASSSNIESPLHF. The DNA of the CDR3 is TGCGCCAGCAGCTCCAACATAGAATCACCCCTCCACTTT.

This chain connects TRBV12-3 or TRBV12-4 to TRBJ2-7, with a possible D match to TRBD1 (6 bases). CDR3 length: 15 residues. V lost 6 bases to trimming and J lost 3 bases, with 18 bases between them. CDR3 region: CASSSNSGADYEQYF. The CDR3 DNA reads TGTGCCAGCAGCTCCAATTCAGGGGCTGACTACGAGCAGTACTTC.

V is TRBV6-5 and J is TRBJ1-4; D is perhaps TRBD1 (6 bases). V was trimmed by 7 bases and J by 5 bases, leaving 17 bases between them. Germline V lookup: CDR1 MNHEY, CDR2 SVGAGI. This CDR3 is 15 amino acids long. The DNA for the CDR3 is TGTGCCAGCACCTCCTTACAGGGTCGAAATGAAAAACTGTTTTTT. This gives the protein CASTSLQGRNEKLFF.

The chain employs TRBV5-1 and TRBJ2-5; TRBD2 matches at 7 bases. The CDR3 consists of 16 residues. Germline-derived CDR1 and CDR2 are SGHRS and YFSETQ. With 2 bases clipped from V and 1 base from J, the junction kept 8 bases outside the gene matches. The CDR3 DNA is TGCGCCAGCAGCTTCGGGCCAGCGGGGTTCCAAGAGACCCAGTACTTC. Translation gives CASSFGPAGFQETQYF.

This clonotype has just a few counts. The chain joins TRBV5-5 to TRBJ2-1; perhaps TRBD1 as D (5 bases). The CDR3 length is 13 residues. V gave up 0 bases and J gave up 6 bases, with 7 bases separating them. Germline lookup yields CDR1 SGHKS and CDR2 YYEKEE (reference sequence). The CDR3 DNA reads TGTGCCAGCAGCTTGGTCAGGGTCAATGAGCAGTTCTTC. Translated: CASSLVRVNEQFF.

The V gene is TRBV4-2, the J gene TRBJ2-5; D perhaps matches TRBD1 (8 bases). Trimming shortened V by 1 base and J by 5 bases, and 17 bases separated the two germline ends. Per germline, CDR1 LGHNA and CDR2 YNFKEQ. The CDR3 is 16 amino acids. CDR3 protein: CASSQGADRGGETQYF. In DNA form, the CDR3 reads TGTGCCAGCAGCCAAGGAGCTGACAGGGGAGGGGAGACCCAGTACTTC.